Presented here are 19 T cell receptor beta chains from one specimen sequenced in a study of blood T cells in healthy people across ages (dated by TCRdb to the mid-2010s). Libraries were prepared through 5' RACE. Sequencing was performed on an Illumina HiSeq 2500. A second about 7 to 11 cycle PCR used a sample-barcoded 5' primer and a J-beta primer mix. TCRdb redid the processing of the public reads, applying fastp at Q25 and MiXCR, and retained in-frame beta chains. CDR3 protein sequences are deduplicated, and each keeps its most common genes and DNA. The sample table contains about a million distinct CDR3 sequences; only one count was recorded for under 40% of them. The ten largest account for under 15% of the sample. Sequencing input: blood. The receptors here all came from a young man in good health.

CDR3 in DNA: TGCGCCAGCAGCCGCGGGTCGAGAGACAATGAGCAGTACTTC. It is translated as CASSRGSRDNEQYF. The chain recombines TRBV4-3 with TRBJ2-7; a weak D match, TRBD2 (5 bases). The germline V and J ends were trimmed by 4 bases and 7 bases, with 17 bases remaining between them. The CDR3 spans 14 residues. Germline lookup yields CDR1 LGHNA and CDR2 YSLEER.

The V call is TRBV20-1, the J call TRBJ2-7; a weak D match, TRBD1 (6 bases). CDR1 is DFQATT and CDR2 is SNEGSKA in the germline V gene (reference sequence). The CDR3 sequence is 15 residues long. Deletions cut 0 bases from V and 0 bases from J, with 12 bases between. This CDR3 reads CSARDFGQSSYEQYF. CDR3 in DNA: TGCAGTGCTAGAGATTTCGGACAGAGCTCCTACGAGCAGTACTTC.

The chain carries TRBV28 and TRBJ2-5, with D perhaps matching TRBD2 (6 bases). The CDR3 extends over 15 amino acids. Trimming removed 4 bases from V and 1 base from J, with 13 bases in between. The germline V gene has CDR1 MDHEN and CDR2 SYDVKM. Here the CDR3 reads CASSSRGLAQETQYF. The CDR3 bases are TGTGCCAGCAGTTCACGGGGGTTGGCCCAAGAGACCCAGTACTTC.

A remark on this clonotype: A much larger clone sits a single nucleotide away, making a read error possible. This chain uses TRBV20-1 with TRBJ2-1; 9 nucleotides line up with TRBD2. The CDR3 runs to 16 residues. Germline V gene sequence: CDR1 DFQATT, CDR2 SNEGSKA (reference sequence). As DNA, the CDR3 is TGCAGTGCTAGATACTTAGCGGGGGAAGCCTACAATGAGCGGTTCTTC. This encodes CSARYLAGEAYNERFF.

The chain has TRBV7-8 and TRBJ2-3; either TRBD1 or TRBD2 may supply D (5 bases each). The CDR3 spans 17 residues. The V end lost 6 bases, the J end lost 2 bases, and 21 bases lay between the germline ends. The germline gives CDR1 SGHVS, CDR2 FQNEAQ. For the CDR3, the DNA is TGTGCCAGCAGGAAAAAGCGGTTCAGGGAATACACAGATACGCAGTATTTT. Its protein product is CASRKKRFREYTDTQYF.

The V gene is TRBV4-3, the J gene TRBJ1-5; 8 positions agree with TRBD1. V shed 1 base and J 6 bases; nucleotides not matched to a gene: 2. Looked up from germline, CDR1 is LGHNA and CDR2 is YSLEER. The length of the CDR3 is 14 residues. The CDR3 loop is CASSQGTGTQPQHF. DNA of the CDR3: TGCGCCAGCAGCCAAGGGACAGGGACTCAGCCCCAGCATTTT.

The genes are TRBV6-1 and TRBJ2-3, with 9 bases aligning to TRBD1. Germline loops: CDR1 MNHNS, CDR2 SASEGT. CDR3 length equals 17 residues. The ends lost 6 bases at V and 2 bases at J; junction bases unmatched: 12. Here the CDR3 reads CASSNNRGPGITDTQYF. CDR3 bases: TGTGCCAGCAGCAACAACAGGGGGCCAGGAATCACAGATACGCAGTATTTT.

The chain is built from TRBV4-1 and TRBJ2-5; D ambiguous. CDR1 is MGHRA, CDR2 YSYEKL, per germline. This CDR3 has 11 amino acids. Trimming took 8 bases from V and 11 from J, leaving 15 bases between them. Here the CDR3 reads CASAGLYEQYF. DNA of the CDR3: TGCGCCAGCGCCGGGTTATATGAGCAGTACTTC.

The chain employs TRBV20-1 and TRBJ2-1, with 10 bases lining up with TRBD2. Per germline, CDR1 DFQATT and CDR2 SNEGSKA (reference sequence). The CDR3 sequence is 15 residues long. V was pared by 3 bases and J by 5 bases, with 7 bases of the junction left unmatched. This CDR3 is CSARRLAGANNEQFF. DNA of the CDR3: TGCAGTGCTAGGAGGCTAGCGGGGGCAAACAATGAGCAGTTCTTC.

A remark on this clonotype: The junction departs from the called germline gene at one end, perhaps through a read error. The chain links TRBV25-1 to TRBJ2-6, with D tentatively TRBD1 or TRBD2 (6 bases each). Germline CDR1 reads MGHDK; CDR2 reads SYGVNS. CDR3 length: 18 amino acids. This CDR3 reads CASSEWRGSGSGASVLTF. The DNA for the CDR3 is TGTGCCAGCAGTGAATGGAGGGGGTCAGGATCTGGGGCCAGCGTCCTGACTTTC. The full variable domain, with the rest looked up from reference TRBV25-1 and TRBJ2-6, is EADIYQTPRYLVIGTGKKITLECSQTMGHDKMYWYQQDPGMELHLIHYSYGVNSTEKGDLSSESTVSRIRTEHFPLTLESARPSHTSQYLCASSEWRGSGSGASVLTFGAGSRLTVL.

This clonotype was counted a few times. The J gene is TRBJ2-5, the V gene TRBV28; 9 bases are shared with TRBD1. V was pared by 3 bases and J by 11 bases, with 22 bases of the junction left unmatched. Germline assignment: CDR1 MDHEN and CDR2 SYDVKM. The CDR3 totals 18 residues. The CDR3: CASSFQTSDRGTYNEQYF. The DNA for the CDR3 is TGTGCCAGCAGTTTCCAAACCTCGGACAGGGGAACCTACAATGAGCAGTACTTC.

This sequence joins TRBV4-3 and TRBJ2-7, with 10 bases identical to TRBD2. The CDR3 extends over 14 amino acids. V lost 4 bases to trimming and J lost 4 bases; unmatched junction nucleotides: 4. CDR1 LGHNA and CDR2 YSLEER come from the germline V gene. The CDR3 reads CASSPGLAWYEQYF. The CDR3 region has the DNA TGCGCCAGCAGCCCGGGACTAGCGTGGTACGAGCAGTACTTC.

On this clonotype itself: At one end the junction does not follow the germline gene, possibly because of a read error. V usage is TRBV7-3 and J usage is TRBJ2-4, with D perhaps being TRBD1 or TRBD2 (6 bases each). Germline CDR1 and CDR2: SGHTA and FQGTGA. CDR3 length: 16 residues. CDR3 bases: TGTGCCAGCAGCCCAACGGATCGGGGGCCCAAAAACTTTCAGTACTTC. It codes for CASSPTDRGPKNFQYF. Full variable domain (remainder filled in from reference TRBV7-3 and TRBJ2-4): GAGVSQTPSNKVTEKGKYVELRCDPISGHTALYWYRQSLGQGPEFLIYFQGTGAADDSGLPNDRFFAVRPEGSVSTLKIQRTERGDSAVYLCASSPTDRGPKNFQYFGAGTRLSVL.

Notes on this clonotype: At one boundary the junction diverges from the germline segment, which might be a read error. This rearrangement joins TRBV7-2 to TRBJ1-1; D is undetermined. This CDR3 has 15 residues. Germline CDR1 and CDR2: SGHTA and FQGNSA. The chain's CDR3 is CAISSPSRAGAEAFF. The CDR3, as DNA: TGTGCCATCAGCTCTCCGTCTCGTGCGGGTGCTGAAGCTTTCTTT.

V gene TRBV10-3 combines with J gene TRBJ1-1, with a possible D match to TRBD1 (6 bases). V lost 4 bases to trimming and J lost 2 bases, with 8 bases between them. CDR3 length equals 13 residues. The germline CDR1 and CDR2 sequences are ENHRY and SYGVKD. CDR3 sequence reads: CAISGGGNTEAFF. In DNA, the CDR3 is TGTGCCATCAGTGGTGGGGGCAACACTGAAGCTTTCTTT.

V usage is TRBV20-1 and J usage is TRBJ2-4, with a tentative D call TRBD1 (6 bases). Per germline, CDR1 DFQATT and CDR2 SNEGSKA (reference sequence). The CDR3 covers 12 residues. CDR3 DNA sequence: TGCAGCACAGGGTTAGACAAAAACATTCAGTACTTC. Protein: CSTGLDKNIQYF.

The chain couples TRBV2 to TRBJ2-1; 11 nucleotides line up with TRBD2. V lost 7 bases, J lost 3 bases, and 5 bases stayed unmatched. CDR1 is SNHLY and CDR2 is FYNNEI in the germline V gene. This CDR3 region has 15 residues. CDR3 bases: TGTGCCAGCACTGTCACTAGCGGGGGCTACAATGAGCAGTTCTTC. It yields the protein CASTVTSGGYNEQFF.

V gene TRBV10-3 combines with J gene TRBJ2-3, with TRBD2 identical over 10 bases. Germline loops: CDR1 ENHRY, CDR2 SYGVKD. The CDR3 covers 17 residues. V lost 0 bases to trimming and J lost 0 bases; unmatched junction nucleotides: 3. CDR3 in amino acids: CAISESKRGGSTDTQYF. The DNA for the CDR3 is TGTGCCATCAGTGAGTCGAAGCGGGGGGGGAGCACAGATACGCAGTATTTT.

As regards this clonotype: At one end, the junction sequence differs from germline, possibly due to a read error. This rearrangement joins TRBV20-1 to TRBJ2-4, with D perhaps being TRBD1 or TRBD2 (6 bases each). TRBJ2-5 explains the end of the DNA better; the J call may be wrong. CDR1 is DFQATT, CDR2 SNEGSKA, per germline (reference sequence). The CDR3 covers 14 residues. DNA for the CDR3: TGCAGTACTAGAGTTCCGGGGGCCCAAGAGACCCAGTACTTC. Translating gives CSTRVPGAQETQYF.